This T cell receptor beta chain was sequenced for a study of blood T cell repertoires in COVID-19 (dated by TCRdb to 2020 to 2022). About the study as a whole: Collaborator samples came from the United States, Italy and Spain and covered acute and convalescent phases of COVID-19. The material from the prospective study consisted of cDNA or gDNA derived from T cells, B-cell-depleted T cells, or PBMCs. The dataset comprised deeply sampled blood TCRbeta repertoires from subjects exposed to, actively infected with, or recovered from COVID-19. The repertoires were released in a freely available public database meant as a resource for research on the immune response to SARS-CoV-2. Samples were obtained from the ongoing ImmuneRACE study (first 160 participants) and from 1,254 subjects provided by 6 global collaborators. A de-identified subject ID, COVID-19 status, age in years and sex were almost always included in the sample metadata. HLA class I and class II types, where available, came from metadata supplied by the sample provider rather than from assay-based typing. What the research found in general, with its limitations: Clinical and demographic metadata were provided uncurated, with the amount varying by source and participant.

As to this clone: Its binding antigen is unknown. No base qualities exist here, and no much larger clone lies one base off it.

TCRbeta CDR3 regions were amplified from genomic DNA by means of the immunoSEQ Assay, a bias-controlled multiplex PCR. The authors' analysis ran thus. The number of nucleated cells in each sample was estimated by amplification of reference gene primers within the assay. To quantify the absolute abundance of each unique TCRbeta CDR3 rearrangement, sequence reads were collapsed and filtered. Productive Simpson clonality was computed per sample as the square root of Simpson's diversity index over productive rearrangements. Sourced from immuneACCESS, this table was stored by TCRdb with only in-frame sequences that have V and J called. A share of the clones is absent; for the studies checked, an unresolved V gene accounts for under half, and the remainder has no known explanation. The D gene and trimming were derived from the DNA, and the V and J assignments and clone size from that table. The sample profile shows some 220,000 clones; around 80% of them were found once. 10% to 15% of the sample comes from the top ten.

Whole blood was collected in K2EDTA tubes by collaborating institutions according to the institutions' own protocols. For TCRbeta analysis, collaborators shipped samples in one of three forms: frozen whole blood, isolated PBMCs, or DNA extracted from either of those sample types. V is cut back by 0 bases and J by 0 bases, with 2 bases in the junction unmatched. Spanning cysteine to phenylalanine, the CDR3 consists of 16 amino acids. Only the CDR3 part of the read is kept: 48 bases, read in frame from the first base. According to the germline V gene, CDR1 reads MNHEY and CDR2 reads SVGEGT. Sequencing input: peripheral blood. This sequence was found in a human donor in a cohort sampled during active COVID-19. The chain couples TRBV6-2 or TRBV6-3 to TRBJ2-7; the junction holds 10 bases that match TRBD2. The base sequence is TGTGCCAGCAGTTACTCGACTAGCGGGTACTCCTACGAGCAGTACTTC. Translated, it gives CASSYSTSGYSYEQYF.